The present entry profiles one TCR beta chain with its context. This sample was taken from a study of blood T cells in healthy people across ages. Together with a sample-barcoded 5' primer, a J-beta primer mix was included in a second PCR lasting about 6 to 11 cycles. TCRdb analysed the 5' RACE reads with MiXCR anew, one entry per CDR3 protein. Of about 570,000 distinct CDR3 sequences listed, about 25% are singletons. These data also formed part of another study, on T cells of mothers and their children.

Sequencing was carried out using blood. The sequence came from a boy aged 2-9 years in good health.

CDR3 residues: CASTLRGSGNTIYF. In DNA, the CDR3 is TGTGCCAGCACCCTAAGAGGGTCCGGAAACACCATATATTTT. The rearrangement uses TRBV3-1 and TRBJ1-3; no clear D. V was shortened by 7 bases and J by 4 bases, with 14 bases between the two germline ends. This CDR3 spans 14 amino acids. CDR1 is LGHDT, CDR2 YNNKEL, per germline (reference sequence). Supplemented by reference TRBV3-1 and TRBJ1-3, the full variable domain reads DTAVSQTPKYLVTQMGNDKSIKCEQNLGHDTMYWYKQDSKKFLKIMFSYNNKELIINETVPNRFSPKSPDKAHLNLHINSLELGDSAVYFCASTLRGSGNTIYFGEGSWLTVV.